The entry below gives a single TCR beta chain sequence along with its context. The repertoire was sequenced with immunoSEQ multiplex PCR; TCRdb's copy has only in-frame clones and lacks some. The sample gives approximately 300,000 clones, around 84% of which show up once; around 9.3% is in the top ten. Trimming stripped 1 base from V and 4 bases from J, with 13 bases between. The CDR3 spans 15 residues. Germline CDR1 is MNHEY and CDR2 is SMNVEV (reference sequence). These data come from a study of blood T cell repertoires in COVID-19. As for the study in general: Sites in the United States, Italy and Spain provided acute and convalescent COVID-19 samples. Nucleic acid was either cDNA or gDNA, and it came from T cells, B-cell-depleted T cells, or PBMCs.

Cohort 3 donors counted as recovered after two negative PCRs, clearance, or resolved symptoms. Sample: PBMCs or T cells enriched from blood (not recorded which). The chain is built from TRBV27 and TRBJ1-1; tentatively, D is TRBD1 (6 bases). The sequence came from a woman aged 18-29 years who had recovered from COVID-19. This CDR3 reads CASSLYPVGATEAFF. The CDR3 DNA is TGTGCCAGCAGTTTATATCCGGTGGGGGCCACTGAAGCTTTCTTT.